The T cell receptor beta chain under discussion was sequenced for a study of blood T cell repertoires in COVID-19. The table came from immunoSEQ multiplex PCR; TCRdb's copy has only in-frame clones and leaves some out. Among about 140,000 clones listed, 80% to 85% were seen once. The length of the CDR3 is 13 residues. After removal of 9 bases from V and 5 bases from J, the junction contained 9 bases not matched to a gene. The germline V gene encodes CDR1 MDHEN and CDR2 SYDVKM. The sequencing sample was made of peripheral blood. This TCR derives from a human donor in a cohort sampled during active COVID-19. The chain carries TRBV28 and TRBJ2-7, with 8 bases matching TRBD1. The CDR3 region is CASSRDRINEQYF. The CDR3, as DNA: TGTGCCAGTTCCCGGGACAGGATCAACGAGCAGTACTTC. Supplemented by reference TRBV28 and TRBJ2-7, the full variable domain reads DVKVTQSSRYLVKRTGEKVFLECVQDMDHENMFWYRQDPGLGLRLIYFSYDVKMKEKGDIPEGYSVSREKKERFSLILESASTNQTSMYLCASSRDRINEQYFGPGTRLTVT.